A single sample is the source of the 28 T cell receptor beta chains below, sequenced in a study of cytomegalovirus exposure and HLA in healthy donors. The study ran its PCR with 60 Vbeta and 13 Jbeta primers. Assay used: immunoSEQ multiplex PCR; TCRdb lists only in-frame clones, some missing. This repertoire shows around 180,000 clones, around 90% found once; its top ten account for roughly 1.8%. What was sequenced was PBMCs. The receptors originated from a woman aged 18 to 35 in good health and CMV-seronegative.

This clone was detected only once. V and J are TRBV5-5 and TRBJ2-5; D gene ambiguous. The CDR3 contains 15 residues. Germline-derived CDR1 and CDR2 are SGHKS and YYEKEE (reference sequence). V was trimmed by 0 bases and J by 5 bases, leaving 14 bases between them. The CDR3 DNA is TGTGCCAGCAGCTTGGTTCCCGACAACTGGGAGACCCAGTACTTC. It translates to CASSLVPDNWETQYF.

The V call is TRBV7-2, the J call TRBJ2-7, with D tentatively TRBD2 (6 bases). V was shortened by 1 base and J by 2 bases, with 12 bases between the two germline ends. The CDR3 loop spans 15 amino acids. Germline CDR1 is SGHTA and CDR2 is FQGNSA. DNA of the CDR3: TGTGCCAGCAGCTTAGGACGGGACTGGACCTACGAGCAGTACTTC. It yields the protein CASSLGRDWTYEQYF.

Here the CDR3 reads CASSEWRGGATTEAFF. Here the CDR3 DNA reads TGTGCCAGCAGTGAATGGAGAGGGGGCGCGACCACTGAAGCTTTCTTT. This chain joins TRBV25-1 and TRBJ1-1; 7 bases line up with TRBD1. V gave up 1 base and J gave up 4 bases; unmatched junction bases: 9. Germline V CDR1 and CDR2: MGHDK, SYGVNS. The CDR3 covers 16 residues. The full variable domain, rest sourced from reference TRBV25-1 and TRBJ1-1, is EADIYQTPRYLVIGTGKKITLECSQTMGHDKMYWYQQDPGMELHLIHYSYGVNSTEKGDLSSESTVSRIRTEHFPLTLESARPSHTSQYLCASSEWRGGATTEAFFGQGTRLTVV.

The chain combines TRBV29-1 with TRBJ2-3, with 12 bases that match TRBD1. Trimming took 4 bases from V and 5 from J; bases not matched to a gene: 7. The CDR3 is made up of 15 amino acids. Germline V CDR1 and CDR2: SQVTM, ANQGSEA. CDR3 nucleotides: TGCAGCGTTGCTAGGGACAGGGGGCCAGGAGATACGCAGTATTTT. The encoded protein is CSVARDRGPGDTQYF.

The chain employs TRBV19 and TRBJ2-7; TRBD1 might be the D (5 bases). This CDR3 has 14 residues. Trimming stripped 5 bases from V and 3 bases from J, with 14 bases between. The germline gives CDR1 LNHDA, CDR2 SQIVND (reference sequence). CDR3 loop: CASSWTHSDYEQYF. CDR3 nucleotide sequence: TGTGCCAGTAGTTGGACACACAGCGACTACGAGCAGTACTTC.

The rearrangement uses TRBV21-1 and TRBJ2-5; the table gives TRBD1 as D, unverified against the DNA. TRBV21-1 is a pseudogene. The CDR3 totals 18 residues. The CDR3 DNA is TGTGCCAGCAGCACCAAGGGGGGGACAGGGAAAGATCAAGAGACCCAGTACTTC. This codes for CASSTKGGTGKDQETQYF.

The chain uses TRBV6-5 and TRBJ2-1, with 8 bases aligning to TRBD2. The V and J ends lost 7 bases and 8 bases, in that order; junction bases with no gene match: 13. The V gene's germline CDR1 is MNHEY and CDR2 SVGAGI. This CDR3 has 15 residues. The CDR3 nucleotides are TGTGCCAGCAACGTCCTCGGGGGGGGGAGCCATGAGCAGTTCTTC. This gives the protein CASNVLGGGSHEQFF.

The chain joins TRBV7-6 to TRBJ2-5, with 13 positions matching TRBD2. Near its end, the DNA agrees better with TRBJ2-7, so the J call may be wrong. Germline loops: CDR1 SGHVS, CDR2 FNYEAQ. The CDR3 has 17 residues. The CDR3 loop is CASSLGTSGDLPYEQYF. The CDR3 nucleotides read TGTGCCAGCAGCCTCGGGACTAGCGGGGACCTCCCCTACGAGCAGTACTTC.

The rearrangement joins TRBV7-2 to TRBJ1-5; 7 positions match TRBD1. Germline CDR1 reads SGHTA; CDR2 reads FQGNSA. V was clipped by 2 bases and J by 4 bases; unmatched bases: 8. The CDR3 totals 16 residues. CDR3 nucleotide sequence: TGTGCCAGCAGCTTAATTGGGCGGGACAGTAATCAGCCCCAGCATTTT. Its translation is CASSLIGRDSNQPQHF.

This clone was found a few times. This sequence joins TRBV28 and TRBJ1-3, with 8 positions matching TRBD1. Germline CDR1 is MDHEN and CDR2 is SYDVKM. V trimming: 1 base; J trimming: 0 bases; junction bases outside the gene matches: 2. The CDR3 is made up of 16 amino acids. This CDR3 is CASSLYGTGSGNTIYF. As DNA, the CDR3 is TGTGCCAGCAGTTTATATGGGACAGGCTCTGGAAACACCATATATTTT.

The table lists this clone with a count of one. The chain is built from TRBV5-5 and TRBJ1-2; D not resolved. Deletions cut 2 bases from V and 4 bases from J, with 6 bases between. From germline, CDR1 is SGHKS and CDR2 YYEKEE (reference sequence). This CDR3 has 12 residues. The CDR3 DNA is TGTGCCAGCAGCTTTTCCTTCTATGGCTACACCTTC. Amino acid sequence: CASSFSFYGYTF.

The chain employs TRBV28 and TRBJ1-1; 10 nucleotides align to TRBD1. The germline gives CDR1 MDHEN, CDR2 SYDVKM. The CDR3 consists of 13 residues. J gave up 7 bases and V 4 bases, and 3 bases lay outside the gene matches. Here the CDR3 DNA reads TGTGCCAGCAGTTCCGGACAGGGGGTTGAAGCTTTCTTT. It yields the protein CASSSGQGVEAFF.

As DNA, the CDR3 is TGTGCCAGCATCGGAGGTGGCTACACTGAAGCTTTCTTT. This translates into CASIGGGYTEAFF. The chain links TRBV28 to TRBJ1-1; D gene unclear. CDR1 is MDHEN and CDR2 is SYDVKM in the germline V gene. This CDR3 contains 13 residues. V was pared by 7 bases and J by 3 bases, with 12 bases between.

This clone was detected only once. The chain carries TRBV5-1 and TRBJ2-5, with 14 bases identical to TRBD2. Germline CDR1 SGHRS, CDR2 YFSETQ. Trimming took 4 bases from V and 5 from J; bases not matched to a gene: 4. This CDR3 contains 15 residues. DNA of the CDR3: TGCGCCAGCAGCCCCAGGACTAGCGGGAGGGAGACCCAGTACTTC. It yields the protein CASSPRTSGRETQYF.

The V call is TRBV9, the J call TRBJ2-3; 8 bases fit TRBD2. The V gene's germline CDR1 is SGDLS and CDR2 YYNGEE. The CDR3 loop spans 15 amino acids. V trimming: 2 bases; J trimming: 4 bases; junction bases outside the gene matches: 6. The chain's CDR3 is CASSVSGGAADTQYF. DNA of the CDR3: TGTGCCAGCAGCGTGTCCGGGGGGGCCGCAGATACGCAGTATTTT.

CDR3 sequence (DNA): TGTGCCAGCAGCTTAGAGCCTCAGGGGGCCGGTGGACTAGCGGGAGCGGACTACGAGCAGTACTTC. Translation: CASSLEPQGAGGLAGADYEQYF. The V gene is TRBV7-6, the J gene TRBJ2-7; 13 bases match TRBD2. Germline V gene data show CDR1 as SGHVS and CDR2 as FNYEAQ. The CDR3 has 22 residues. V shed 1 base, J shed 3 bases, and the junction held 21 bases outside the gene matches.

V gene TRBV5-1 combines with J gene TRBJ2-7, with a tentative D call TRBD1 (5 bases). V was shortened by 6 bases and J by 6 bases, with 10 bases between the two germline ends. This CDR3 comprises 11 residues. Germline CDR1 and CDR2: SGHRS and YFSETQ. Here the CDR3 reads CASTLGAEQYF. The CDR3 DNA is TGCGCCAGCACCCTAGGGGCCGAGCAGTACTTC.

The chain is built from TRBV18 and TRBJ2-5, with D possibly being TRBD2 (6 bases). The CDR3 contains 13 residues. Germline V gene sequence: CDR1 KGHSH, CDR2 LQKENI. V was trimmed by 0 bases and J by 4 bases, leaving 6 bases between them. CDR3 sequence: CASSPPGGETQYF. For the CDR3, the DNA is TGTGCCAGCTCACCACCCGGGGGAGAGACCCAGTACTTC.

V is TRBV5-1 and J is TRBJ1-1; 7 nucleotides match TRBD1. The germline gives CDR1 SGHRS, CDR2 YFSETQ. The CDR3 extends over 14 amino acids. J gave up 5 bases and V 1 base, and 5 bases lay outside the gene matches. The CDR3 sequence: CASSLTGAGTEAFF. The DNA of the CDR3 is TGCGCCAGCAGCTTGACAGGGGCAGGGACTGAAGCTTTCTTT.

This clone was counted only a few times. The chain joins TRBV6-1 to TRBJ2-3, with D maybe TRBD1 (6 bases). The CDR3 is made up of 14 amino acids. Between the trimmed V and J ends, which lost 2 bases and 2 bases, there was a span of 8 bases. Germline values: CDR1 MNHNS, CDR2 SASEGT. The CDR3 protein is CASSERGYTDTQYF. The CDR3 coding sequence is TGTGCCAGCAGTGAAAGGGGGTACACAGATACGCAGTATTTT.

The chain is built from TRBV7-9 and TRBJ1-2; 7 bases agree with TRBD1. The CDR3 is 14 residues long. Germline V gene sequence: CDR1 SEHNR, CDR2 FQNEAQ (reference sequence). V was clipped by 4 bases and J by 7 bases; unmatched bases: 9. The CDR3 DNA is TGTGCCAGCAGCTCACCCGACAGGGCGGCTGGCTACACCTTC. Translation: CASSSPDRAAGYTF.

To note about this clone: This CDR3 is also generated by other DNA sequences in the sample. The rearrangement joins TRBV2 to TRBJ2-1; 12 bases map to TRBD2. The junction had 13 bases not matched to a gene; V was cut back by 6 bases and J by 7 bases. CDR3 length: 17 residues. Germline V gives CDR1 SNHLY, CDR2 FYNNEI. CDR3 region: CASRHKGLAGMWNEQFF. For the CDR3, the DNA is TGTGCCAGCAGGCATAAGGGACTAGCGGGCATGTGGAATGAGCAGTTCTTC. The full variable domain, in which reference TRBV2 and TRBJ2-1 provide the parts outside the CDR3, is EPEVTQTPSHQVTQMGQEVILRCVPISNHLYFYWYRQILGQKVEFLVSFYNNEISEKSEIFDDQFSVERPDGSNFTLKIRSTKLEDSAMYFCASRHKGLAGMWNEQFFGPGTRLTVL.

This chain connects TRBV7-3 to TRBJ1-1; D remains unclear. Trimming left V 1 base short and J 4 bases short, with 7 bases between. The CDR3 is 13 amino acids. Per germline, CDR1 SGHTA and CDR2 FQGTGA. The CDR3 region is CASSLRGSTEAFF. The CDR3, as DNA: TGTGCCAGCAGCTTAAGAGGGTCCACTGAAGCTTTCTTT.

This chain uses TRBV6-1 with TRBJ2-7; unclear D gene. Deletions cut 8 bases from V and 0 bases from J, with 14 bases between. The CDR3 is 14 amino acids. Germline lookup yields CDR1 MNHNS and CDR2 SASEGT. CDR3 region: CASFYRHSSYEQYF. CDR3 coding DNA: TGTGCCAGCTTTTATAGGCACAGCTCCTACGAGCAGTACTTC.

This chain joins TRBV6-5 and TRBJ2-6; 7 bases match TRBD2. The length of the CDR3 is 15 residues. With V trimmed by 7 bases and J by 1 base, 4 bases remained unmatched. Per germline, CDR1 MNHEY and CDR2 SVGAGI. The CDR3 reads CASTGRVSGANVLTF. The CDR3 coding sequence is TGTGCCAGCACAGGGAGGGTTTCTGGGGCCAACGTCCTGACTTTC.

V usage is TRBV7-2 and J usage is TRBJ2-7, with a weak D call TRBD1 (6 bases). V dropped 7 bases and J dropped 0 bases, with 16 bases sitting between them. The CDR3 has 15 amino acids. CDR1 is SGHTA, CDR2 FQGNSA, per germline. CDR3 sequence reads: CASTRGRRTSYEQYF. DNA of the CDR3: TGTGCCAGCACCAGGGGACGGCGGACCTCCTACGAGCAGTACTTC. The full variable domain, its missing parts supplied by reference TRBV7-2 and TRBJ2-7, is GAGVSQSPSNKVTEKGKDVELRCDPISGHTALYWYRQSLGQGLEFLIYFQGNSAPDKSGLPSDRFSAERTGGSVSTLTIQRTQQEDSAVYLCASTRGRRTSYEQYFGPGTRLTVT.

The V and J genes are TRBV19 and TRBJ2-7; TRBD2 matches 11 bases. V lost 7 bases and J lost 4; bases outside the gene matches: 15. This CDR3 is built from 17 residues. CDR1 is LNHDA, CDR2 SQIVND, per germline (reference sequence). CDR3 loop: CASTPSGVAGGLYEQYF. As DNA, the CDR3 is TGTGCCAGTACCCCGAGTGGTGTAGCGGGAGGGTTGTACGAGCAGTACTTC.

The chain uses TRBV9 and TRBJ2-2; 9 bases are a match to TRBD2. The CDR3 length is 15 residues. Germline V lookup: CDR1 SGDLS, CDR2 YYNGEE. Losses at the gene ends were 4 bases for V and 7 bases for J; bases not matched to a gene: 8. Written as DNA, the CDR3 is TGTGCCAGCAGCCCCCCGCGGGAGGGAATCGGGGAGCTGTTTTTT. This encodes CASSPPREGIGELFF.